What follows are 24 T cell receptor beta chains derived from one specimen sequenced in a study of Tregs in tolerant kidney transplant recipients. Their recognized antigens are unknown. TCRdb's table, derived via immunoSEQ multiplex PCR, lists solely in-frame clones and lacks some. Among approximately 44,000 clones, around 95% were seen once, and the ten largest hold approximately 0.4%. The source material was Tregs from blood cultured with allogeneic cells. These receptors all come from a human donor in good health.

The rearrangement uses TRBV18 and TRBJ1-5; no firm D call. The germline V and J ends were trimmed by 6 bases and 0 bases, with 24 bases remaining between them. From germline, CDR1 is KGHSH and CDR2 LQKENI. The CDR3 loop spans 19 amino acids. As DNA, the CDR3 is TGTGCCAGCTCGCGTGGGAGTTCTCAACCCTCTTATAGCAATCAGCCCCAGCATTTT. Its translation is CASSRGSSQPSYSNQPQHF.

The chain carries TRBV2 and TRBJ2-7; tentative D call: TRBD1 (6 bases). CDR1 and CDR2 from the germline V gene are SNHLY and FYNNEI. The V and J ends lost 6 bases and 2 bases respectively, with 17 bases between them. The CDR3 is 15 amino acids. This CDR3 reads CASSDTQGFAYEQYF. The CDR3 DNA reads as TGTGCCAGCAGCGATACCCAGGGGTTCGCCTACGAGCAGTACTTC.

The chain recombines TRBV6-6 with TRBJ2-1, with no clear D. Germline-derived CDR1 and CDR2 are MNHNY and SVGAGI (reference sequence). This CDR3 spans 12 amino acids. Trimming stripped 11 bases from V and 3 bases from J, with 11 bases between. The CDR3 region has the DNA TGTGCCTCCGGGTACTACTACAATGAGCAGTTCTTC. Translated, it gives CASGYYYNEQFF.

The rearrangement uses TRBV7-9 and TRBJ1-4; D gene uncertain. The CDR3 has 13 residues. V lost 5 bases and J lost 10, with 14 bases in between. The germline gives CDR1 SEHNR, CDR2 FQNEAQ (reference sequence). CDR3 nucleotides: TGTGCCAGCAGCCCCTGGCCCGCGGGAAAACTGTTTTTT. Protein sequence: CASSPWPAGKLFF.

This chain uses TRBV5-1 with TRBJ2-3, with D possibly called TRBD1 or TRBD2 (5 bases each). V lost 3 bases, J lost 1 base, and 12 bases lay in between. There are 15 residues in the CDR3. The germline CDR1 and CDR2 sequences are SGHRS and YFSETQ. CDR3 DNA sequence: TGCGCCAGCAGCTCGGGACGCCCGGGCACAGATACGCAGTATTTT. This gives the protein CASSSGRPGTDTQYF.

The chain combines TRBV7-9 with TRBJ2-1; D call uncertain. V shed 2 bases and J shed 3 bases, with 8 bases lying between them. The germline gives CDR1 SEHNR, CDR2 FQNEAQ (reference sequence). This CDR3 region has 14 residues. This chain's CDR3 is CASSLRVSYNEQFF. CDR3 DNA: TGTGCCAGCAGCTTACGTGTCAGCTACAATGAGCAGTTCTTC.

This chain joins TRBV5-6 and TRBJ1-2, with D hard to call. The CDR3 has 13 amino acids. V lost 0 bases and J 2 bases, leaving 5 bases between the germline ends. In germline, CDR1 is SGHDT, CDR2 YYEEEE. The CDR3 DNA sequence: TGTGCCAGCAGCTTGGGCAGGAACTATGGCTACACCTTC. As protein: CASSLGRNYGYTF.

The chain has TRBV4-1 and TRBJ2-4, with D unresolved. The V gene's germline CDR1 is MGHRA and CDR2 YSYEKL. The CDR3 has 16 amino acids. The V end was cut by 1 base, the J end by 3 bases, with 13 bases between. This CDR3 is CASSQGPLGGKNIQYF. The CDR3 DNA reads TGCGCCAGCAGCCAAGGGCCCTTGGGTGGCAAAAACATTCAGTACTTC.

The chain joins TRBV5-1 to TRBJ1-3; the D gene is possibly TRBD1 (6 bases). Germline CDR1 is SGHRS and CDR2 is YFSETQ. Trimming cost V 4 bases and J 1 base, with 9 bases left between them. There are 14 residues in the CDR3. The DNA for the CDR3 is TGCGCCAGCAGCATCCAGGGGTCTGGAAACACCATATATTTT. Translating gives CASSIQGSGNTIYF.

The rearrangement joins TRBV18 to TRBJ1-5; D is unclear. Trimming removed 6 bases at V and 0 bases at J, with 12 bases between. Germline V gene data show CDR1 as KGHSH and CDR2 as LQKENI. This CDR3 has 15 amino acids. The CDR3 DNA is TGTGCCAGCTCGTCGACGGAGTATAGCAATCAGCCCCAGCATTTT. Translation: CASSSTEYSNQPQHF.

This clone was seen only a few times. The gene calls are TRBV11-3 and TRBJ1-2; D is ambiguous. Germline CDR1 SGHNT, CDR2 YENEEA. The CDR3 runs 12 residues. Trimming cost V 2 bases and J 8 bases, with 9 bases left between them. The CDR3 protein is CASSLWSKGYTF. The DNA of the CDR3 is TGTGCCAGCAGCTTATGGTCTAAAGGCTACACCTTC.

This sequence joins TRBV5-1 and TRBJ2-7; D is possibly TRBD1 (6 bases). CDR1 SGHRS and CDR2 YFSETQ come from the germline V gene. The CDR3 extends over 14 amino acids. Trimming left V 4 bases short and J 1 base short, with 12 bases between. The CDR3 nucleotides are TGCGCCAGCAGCCCTGGACAGCCTTCCTACGAGCAGTACTTC. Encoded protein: CASSPGQPSYEQYF.

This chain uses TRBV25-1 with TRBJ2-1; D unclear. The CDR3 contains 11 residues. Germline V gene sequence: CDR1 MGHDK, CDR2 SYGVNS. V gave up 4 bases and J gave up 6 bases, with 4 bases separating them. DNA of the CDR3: TGTGCCAGCAGTGGGTTCAATGAGCAGTTCTTC. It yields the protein CASSGFNEQFF.

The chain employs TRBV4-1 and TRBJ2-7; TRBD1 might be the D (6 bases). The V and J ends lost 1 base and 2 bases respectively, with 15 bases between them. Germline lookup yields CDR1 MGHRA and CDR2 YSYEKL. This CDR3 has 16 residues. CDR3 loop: CASSQGRTGSPYEQYF. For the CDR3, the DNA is TGCGCCAGCAGCCAAGGACGAACAGGGTCCCCCTACGAGCAGTACTTC.

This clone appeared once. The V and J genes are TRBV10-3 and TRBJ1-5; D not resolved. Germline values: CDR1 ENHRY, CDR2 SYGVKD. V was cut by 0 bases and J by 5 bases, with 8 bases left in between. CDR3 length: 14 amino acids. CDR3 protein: CAISESTGDQPQHF. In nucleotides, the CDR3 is TGTGCCATCAGTGAGTCTACGGGTGATCAGCCCCAGCATTTT.

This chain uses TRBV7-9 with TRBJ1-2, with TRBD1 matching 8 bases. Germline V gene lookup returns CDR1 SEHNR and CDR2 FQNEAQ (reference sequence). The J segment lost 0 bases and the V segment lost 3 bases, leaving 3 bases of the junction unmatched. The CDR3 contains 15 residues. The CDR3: CASSFGQGANYGYTF. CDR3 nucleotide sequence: TGTGCCAGCAGCTTTGGACAGGGTGCTAACTATGGCTACACCTTC.

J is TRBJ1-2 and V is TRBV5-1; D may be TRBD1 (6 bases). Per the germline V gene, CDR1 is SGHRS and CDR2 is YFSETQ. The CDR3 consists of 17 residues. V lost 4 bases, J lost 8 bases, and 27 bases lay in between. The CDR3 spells CASSIGTRLKSSWGYTF. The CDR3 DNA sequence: TGCGCCAGCAGCATCGGGACACGTCTCAAATCCTCGTGGGGCTACACCTTC.

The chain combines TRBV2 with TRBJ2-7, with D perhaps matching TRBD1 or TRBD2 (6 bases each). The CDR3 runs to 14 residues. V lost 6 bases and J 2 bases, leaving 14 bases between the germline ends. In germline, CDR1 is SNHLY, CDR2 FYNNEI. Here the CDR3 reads CASRPGALPYEQYF. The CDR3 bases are TGTGCCAGCAGACCGGGGGCGCTTCCCTACGAGCAGTACTTC.

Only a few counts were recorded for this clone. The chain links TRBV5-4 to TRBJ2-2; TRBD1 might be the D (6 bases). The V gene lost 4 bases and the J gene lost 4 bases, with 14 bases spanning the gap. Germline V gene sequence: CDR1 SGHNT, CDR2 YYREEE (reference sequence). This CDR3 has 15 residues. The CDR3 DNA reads TGTGCCAGCAGCCGGGACATCCCGGGCACCGGGGAGCTGTTTTTT. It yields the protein CASSRDIPGTGELFF.

The CDR3 is CASSLGGPGNEQFF. The CDR3 bases are TGCGCCAGCAGCTTGGGAGGGCCTGGCAATGAGCAGTTCTTC. This chain uses TRBV5-1 with TRBJ2-1, with a weak D call TRBD2 (5 bases). From germline, CDR1 is SGHRS and CDR2 YFSETQ. The CDR3 is 14 amino acids. V was shortened by 0 bases and J by 6 bases, with 10 bases between the two germline ends. Full variable domain (rest looked up from reference TRBV5-1 and TRBJ2-1): KAGVTQTPRYLIKTRGQQVTLSCSPISGHRSVSWYQQTPGQGLQFLFEYFSETQRNKGNFPGRFSGRQFSNSRSEMNVSTLELGDSALYLCASSLGGPGNEQFFGPGTRLTVL.

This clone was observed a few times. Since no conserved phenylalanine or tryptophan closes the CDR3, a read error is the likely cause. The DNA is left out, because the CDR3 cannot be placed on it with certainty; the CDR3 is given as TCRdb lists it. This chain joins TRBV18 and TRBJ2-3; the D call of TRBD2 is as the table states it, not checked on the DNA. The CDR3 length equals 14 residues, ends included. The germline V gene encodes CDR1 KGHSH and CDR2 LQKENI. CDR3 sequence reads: CASSSGVSSGTIPL.

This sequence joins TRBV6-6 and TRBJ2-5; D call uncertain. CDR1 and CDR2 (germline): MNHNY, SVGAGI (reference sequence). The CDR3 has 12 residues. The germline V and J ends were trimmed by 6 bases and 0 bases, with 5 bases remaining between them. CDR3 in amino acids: CASSRYQETQYF. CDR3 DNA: TGTGCCAGCAGCCGATACCAAGAGACCCAGTACTTC.

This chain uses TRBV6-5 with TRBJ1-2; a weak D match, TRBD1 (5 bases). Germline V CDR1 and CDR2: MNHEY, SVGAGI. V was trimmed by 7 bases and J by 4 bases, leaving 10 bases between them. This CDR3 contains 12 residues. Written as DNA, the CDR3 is TGTGCCAGCAAGGGGATAGGCTATGGCTACACCTTC. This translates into CASKGIGYGYTF.

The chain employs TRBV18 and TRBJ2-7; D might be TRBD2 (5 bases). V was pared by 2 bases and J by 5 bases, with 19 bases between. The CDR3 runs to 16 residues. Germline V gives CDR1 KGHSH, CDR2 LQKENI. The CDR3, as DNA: TGTGCCAGCTCACCAGCGAGAGGGTTGACCCCAAACGAGCAGTACTTC. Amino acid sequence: CASSPARGLTPNEQYF.